This T cell receptor (beta chain) stems from a study of patients and donors after allogeneic stem cell transplantation. J gave up 0 bases and V 6 bases, and 8 bases lay outside the gene matches. The CDR3 extends over 15 amino acids. Germline V gene lookup returns CDR1 ENHRY and CDR2 SYGVKD. A single record per CDR3 protein comes from TCRdb applying MiXCR to the RT-PCR reads. The sample has about 960,000 distinct CDR3 sequences, around 17% seen once. This receptor was obtained from a human donor who was either an allogeneic HSCT recipient or a stem cell or donor lymphocyte infusion donor (not recorded which). It is not recorded whose cells these are; they may come from a transplant donor. The chain has TRBV10-3 and TRBJ2-7; TRBD1 aligns across 7 bases. Sequencing input: blood, either unsorted or a sorted T cell fraction (not recorded which). CDR3 protein: CAIRAGQDGSYEQYF. DNA of the CDR3: TGTGCCATCAGAGCCGGACAGGACGGCTCCTACGAGCAGTACTTC.